One sample yielded the 24 T cell receptor beta chains listed below, sequenced in a study of blood T cell repertoires in COVID-19. Sequencing used immunoSEQ multiplex PCR; TCRdb keeps in-frame clones, though not all of them. The sample holds approximately 240,000 clones; nearly 85% are singletons and the top ten take 5.5%. The specimen sequenced was peripheral blood. These receptor sequences come from a human donor in a cohort sampled during active COVID-19.

The V gene is TRBV5-1, the J gene TRBJ2-7; 11 bases match TRBD2. The V gene end was trimmed by 4 bases and the J gene end by 5 bases; junction bases not matched to a gene: 2. CDR3 length equals 13 residues. Germline V gene sequence: CDR1 SGHRS, CDR2 YFSETQ. The CDR3 is CASSGLAGNEQYF. DNA for the CDR3: TGCGCCAGCAGCGGACTAGCGGGCAACGAGCAGTACTTC.

This clone was recorded only once. This rearrangement joins TRBV10-3 to TRBJ2-1; D remains ambiguous. The CDR3 is 14 residues long. The germline gives CDR1 ENHRY, CDR2 SYGVKD. The V end lost 3 bases, the J end lost 6 bases, and 12 bases lay between the germline ends. CDR3 amino acids: CAISELSRSNEQFF. The CDR3 nucleotides read TGTGCCATCAGTGAATTATCCAGAAGCAATGAGCAGTTCTTC.

The CDR3 is CASSATREVSEKLFF. CDR3 nucleotides: TGTGCCAGTAGTGCTACACGGGAGGTCAGTGAAAAACTGTTTTTT. The genes are TRBV19 and TRBJ1-4; unclear D gene. V shed 5 bases and J shed 7 bases, with 17 bases lying between them. Germline V gene sequence: CDR1 LNHDA, CDR2 SQIVND (reference sequence). CDR3 size: 15 residues.

The chain employs TRBV28 and TRBJ1-2; tentatively, D is TRBD1 (5 bases). This CDR3 is built from 14 residues. The V gene lost 8 bases and the J gene lost 4 bases, with 17 bases spanning the gap. Germline CDR1 reads MDHEN; CDR2 reads SYDVKM. Here the CDR3 DNA reads TGTGCCAGCGCTAACAGGATGGATAGCTATGGCTACACCTTC. Translation: CASANRMDSYGYTF.

The rearrangement links TRBV7-9 to TRBJ1-1; unclear D gene. Trimming removed 4 bases from V and 8 bases from J, with 8 bases in between. The length of the CDR3 is 11 residues. The germline CDR1 and CDR2 sequences are SEHNR and FQNEAQ (reference sequence). The CDR3: CASSSNIEAFF. DNA of the CDR3: TGTGCCAGCAGCTCTAATATCGAAGCTTTCTTT.

The chain couples TRBV5-1 to TRBJ1-3; D unresolved. V lost 0 bases, J lost 4 bases, and 11 bases lay in between. The CDR3 totals 15 residues. Germline CDR1 and CDR2: SGHRS and YFSETQ. The CDR3: CASSLAEGRGNTIYF. In DNA, the CDR3 is TGCGCCAGCAGCTTGGCCGAGGGTCGAGGAAACACCATATATTTT.

The chain combines TRBV25-1 with TRBJ2-5; a weak D match, TRBD1 (7 bases). The CDR3 totals 12 residues. Trimming removed 9 bases from V and 5 bases from J, with 13 bases in between. Germline V gene lookup returns CDR1 MGHDK and CDR2 SYGVNS. The CDR3 DNA is TGTGCCAGTCGACAGGGACTGGAGACCCAGTACTTC. Protein sequence: CASRQGLETQYF.

Only a few counts were recorded for this clone. CDR3 sequence reads: CAISEQEYSYNEQFF. In DNA form, the CDR3 reads TGTGCCATCAGTGAACAGGAATATTCCTACAATGAGCAGTTCTTC. This chain links TRBV10-3 with TRBJ2-1; tentative D call: TRBD1 (5 bases). This CDR3 is built from 15 residues. CDR1 is ENHRY, CDR2 SYGVKD, per germline. V was cut by 3 bases and J by 1 base, with 10 bases left in between.

The rearrangement joins TRBV7-3 to TRBJ1-3; D unclear. Germline V CDR1 and CDR2: SGHTA, FQGTGA. The CDR3 runs to 14 residues. The V end was cut by 2 bases, the J end by 0 bases, with 5 bases between. CDR3 protein: CASSLEGSGNTIYF. The DNA of the CDR3 is TGTGCCAGCAGCTTAGAGGGCTCTGGAAACACCATATATTTT. Looking up the rest from reference TRBV7-3 and TRBJ1-3 gives the full variable domain: GAGVSQTPSNKVTEKGKYVELRCDPISGHTALYWYRQSLGQGPEFLIYFQGTGAADDSGLPNDRFFAVRPEGSVSTLKIQRTERGDSAVYLCASSLEGSGNTIYFGEGSWLTVV.

The chain uses TRBV6-5 and TRBJ2-3, with TRBD1 as a possible D gene (5 bases). CDR1 is MNHEY and CDR2 is SVGAGI in the germline V gene. The CDR3 has 13 amino acids. V dropped 8 bases and J dropped 4 bases, with 13 bases sitting between them. The CDR3 nucleotides are TGTGCCAGCCCTAAGACAGCCTCAGATACGCAGTATTTT. This translates into CASPKTASDTQYF.

V is TRBV5-1 and J is TRBJ2-7; 13 nucleotides align to TRBD2. The CDR3 is made up of 16 amino acids. Germline V gives CDR1 SGHRS, CDR2 YFSETQ. V lost 4 bases and J lost 7; bases outside the gene matches: 11. This CDR3 is CASSLGLAGVSREQYF. The CDR3 nucleotides are TGCGCCAGCAGCCTAGGACTAGCGGGGGTTTCGCGGGAGCAGTACTTC.

This clone was seen just once. The V and J genes are TRBV6-5 and TRBJ2-7; the D gene is possibly TRBD2 (5 bases). Trimming shortened V by 4 bases and J by 3 bases, and 13 bases separated the two germline ends. Germline CDR1 reads MNHEY; CDR2 reads SVGAGI. The CDR3 length is 14 residues. The CDR3 nucleotides are TGTGCCAGCAGTTTAGCCGGGAACTTCTACGAGCAGTACTTC. Amino acids: CASSLAGNFYEQYF.

The chain carries TRBV28 and TRBJ1-2, with 8 bases fitting TRBD1. Germline V gives CDR1 MDHEN, CDR2 SYDVKM. J was trimmed by 5 bases and V by 4 bases; bases with no gene match: 6. The CDR3 contains 14 residues. The CDR3 region is CASSSRGLWYGYTF. Here the CDR3 DNA reads TGTGCCAGCAGTTCCAGGGGGCTGTGGTATGGCTACACCTTC.

This chain joins TRBV19 and TRBJ2-1; D is undetermined. V shed 6 bases and J shed 10 bases, with 10 bases lying between them. The V gene's germline CDR1 is LNHDA and CDR2 SQIVND (reference sequence). This CDR3 comprises 11 residues. In DNA form, the CDR3 reads TGTGCCAGTAGCTCAGGCTGGGAGCAGTTCTTC. This encodes CASSSGWEQFF. Based on the CDR3 plus reference TRBV19 and TRBJ2-1, the full variable domain is DGGITQSPKYLFRKEGQNVTLSCEQNLNHDAMYWYRQDPGQGLRLIYYSQIVNDFQKGDIAEGYSVSREKKESFPLTVTSAQKNPTAFYLCASSSGWEQFFGPGTRLTVL.

Here the CDR3 reads CASSGGDRFSYEQYF. CDR3 sequence (DNA): TGTGCCAGCAGCGGAGGAGACAGGTTCTCCTACGAGCAGTACTTC. This rearrangement joins TRBV9 to TRBJ2-7; weak D call: TRBD1 (6 bases). The CDR3 length is 15 residues. Germline V gene sequence: CDR1 SGDLS, CDR2 YYNGEE. The ends were cut back, 3 bases at V and 0 bases at J, with 13 bases in the middle.

Only one count was recorded for this clone. V is TRBV27 and J is TRBJ2-1; 7 bases are a match to TRBD1. The CDR3 sequence is 14 residues long. The V gene's germline CDR1 is MNHEY and CDR2 SMNVEV (reference sequence). Germline trimming cut 3 bases from V and 3 bases from J; bases unmatched to any gene: 2. The CDR3 coding sequence is TGTGCCAGCAGTTTCGACAGGGACTACAATGAGCAGTTCTTC. Translation: CASSFDRDYNEQFF.

This sequence joins TRBV20-1 and TRBJ2-7, with D possibly being TRBD2 (6 bases). This CDR3 contains 14 residues. V lost 3 bases, J lost 1 base, and 13 bases lay in between. Germline CDR1 and CDR2: DFQATT and SNEGSKA (reference sequence). The CDR3 is CSASPGAPSYEQYF. The CDR3 DNA follows: TGCAGTGCTAGTCCGGGAGCCCCGTCCTACGAGCAGTACTTC.

The V call is TRBV6-5, the J call TRBJ2-7; 11 nucleotides agree with TRBD1. The CDR3 length is 15 residues. The J segment lost 4 bases and the V segment lost 4 bases, leaving 6 bases of the junction unmatched. Germline V gene data show CDR1 as MNHEY and CDR2 as SVGAGI. The CDR3 protein is CASSSGQGEVYEQYF. CDR3 DNA sequence: TGTGCCAGCAGTTCGGGACAGGGGGAGGTGTACGAGCAGTACTTC.

The chain links TRBV5-4 to TRBJ2-4, with a possible D match to TRBD1 (6 bases). Trimming removed 1 base at V and 5 bases at J, with 7 bases between. This CDR3 spans 13 amino acids. From germline, CDR1 is SGHNT and CDR2 YYREEE (reference sequence). CDR3: CASSLQGQNIQYF. Written as DNA, the CDR3 is TGTGCCAGCAGCTTGCAGGGGCAAAACATTCAGTACTTC. Looking up the rest from reference TRBV5-4 and TRBJ2-4 gives the full variable domain: ETGVTQSPTHLIKTRGQQVTLRCSSQSGHNTVSWYQQALGQGPQFIFQYYREEENGRGNFPPRFSGLQFPNYSSELNVNALELDDSALYLCASSLQGQNIQYFGAGTRLSVL.

This chain links TRBV20-1 with TRBJ1-2; D remains ambiguous. Germline-derived CDR1 and CDR2 are DFQATT and SNEGSKA (reference sequence). CDR3 length: 11 residues. Trimming pared 2 bases from V and 6 bases from J, leaving 7 bases between. CDR3 in DNA: TGCAGTGCTAGACTACTGGATGGCTACACCTTC. Residues: CSARLLDGYTF.

CDR3 residues: CASSYRRAPAGELFF. The DNA for the CDR3 is TGTGCCAGCAGTTACCGGCGGGCCCCGGCCGGGGAGCTGTTTTTT. The chain carries TRBV6-6 and TRBJ2-2; maybe TRBD2 (5 bases). This CDR3 has 15 residues. The germline V and J ends were trimmed by 2 bases and 6 bases, with 13 bases remaining between them. Germline V gives CDR1 MNHNY, CDR2 SVGAGI (reference sequence).

The chain recombines TRBV3-1 (or the pseudogene TRBV3-2) with TRBJ1-5; TRBD1 is a possible D gene (5 bases). Trimming stripped 0 bases from V and 2 bases from J, with 14 bases between. The CDR3 totals 17 residues. Germline-derived CDR1 and CDR2 are LGHDT and YNNKEL (reference sequence). CDR3 sequence (DNA): TGTGCCAGCAGCCAAGATACCGGGGGAGCGGGCAATCAGCCCCAGCATTTT. Translating gives CASSQDTGGAGNQPQHF.

The rearrangement uses TRBV5-8 and TRBJ1-1; 8 bases agree with TRBD1. With V trimmed by 4 bases and J by 9 bases, 11 bases remained unmatched. The CDR3 is made up of 14 amino acids. Germline V gene data show CDR1 as SGHTS and CDR2 as YDEGEE. The CDR3 sequence: CASSTDRALRKAFF. The CDR3 bases are TGTGCCAGCAGCACGGACAGGGCACTGCGTAAAGCTTTCTTT.

This chain joins TRBV5-6 and TRBJ2-1; the D gene is possibly TRBD2 (6 bases). This CDR3 is 16 amino acids long. CDR1 and CDR2 from the germline V gene are SGHDT and YYEEEE. Deletions cut 0 bases from V and 2 bases from J, with 12 bases between. The CDR3 sequence: CASSLAVVAAYNEQFF. The CDR3 DNA reads TGTGCCAGCAGCTTGGCCGTAGTAGCGGCCTACAATGAGCAGTTCTTC.